This TCR beta chain was obtained from a study of regulatory T cells in long-lasting Graves disease. CDR3 size: 13 residues. The germline gives CDR1 GTSNPN, CDR2 SVGIG (reference sequence). The V end was cut by 1 base, the J end by 11 bases, with 12 bases between. Through Arm-PCR of CDR3 regions and iRepertoire HTBI primers, TCR beta libraries were built. TCRdb redid the calling of the multiplex PCR reads with MiXCR, one entry per CDR3 protein. The repertoire consists of 500,000 or so distinct CDR3 sequences, with 15% to 20% occurring once and the leading ten covering roughly 25%. The time point: newly diagnosed GD, antithyroid drugs for less than 3 months. The TCR library was made from RNA that had been extracted from PBMCs in TRIzol. This clonotype has a count of ten or more. These data also formed part of another study, on T cells in Graves' hyperthyroidism and ophthalmopathy.

The source of this sequence is a woman aged 35-65 years with Graves disease. This sequence joins TRBV30 and TRBJ1-6, with D possibly TRBD1 on 5 matching bases. The material was peripheral blood mononuclear cells (PBMCs), obtained at new diagnosis, from a patient treated with antithyroid drugs. As DNA, the CDR3 is TGTGCCTGGAGTGCCGAGCAGGGAACACCCCTCCACTTT. It encodes CAWSAEQGTPLHF. The whole variable domain, remainder taken from reference TRBV30 and TRBJ1-6, is SQTIHQWPATLVQPVGSPLSLECTVEGTSNPNLYWYRQAAGRGLQLLFYSVGIGQISSEVPQNLSASRPQDRQFILSSKKLLLSDSGFYLCAWSAEQGTPLHFGNGTRLTVT.